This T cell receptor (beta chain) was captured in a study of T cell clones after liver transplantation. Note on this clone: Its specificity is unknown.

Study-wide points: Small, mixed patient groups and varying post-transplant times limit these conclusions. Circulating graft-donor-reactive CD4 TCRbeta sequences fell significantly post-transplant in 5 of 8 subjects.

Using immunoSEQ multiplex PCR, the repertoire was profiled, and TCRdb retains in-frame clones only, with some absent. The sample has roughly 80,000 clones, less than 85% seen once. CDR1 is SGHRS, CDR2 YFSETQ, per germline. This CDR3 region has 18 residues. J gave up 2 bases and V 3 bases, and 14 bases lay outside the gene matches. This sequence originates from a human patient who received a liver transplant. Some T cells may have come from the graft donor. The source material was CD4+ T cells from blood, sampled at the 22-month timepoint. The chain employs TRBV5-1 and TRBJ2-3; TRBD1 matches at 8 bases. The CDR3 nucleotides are TGCGCCAGCAGCTCCCCCCCTGGACAGGGCGGGAACACAGATACGCAGTATTTT. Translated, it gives CASSSPPGQGGNTDTQYF.